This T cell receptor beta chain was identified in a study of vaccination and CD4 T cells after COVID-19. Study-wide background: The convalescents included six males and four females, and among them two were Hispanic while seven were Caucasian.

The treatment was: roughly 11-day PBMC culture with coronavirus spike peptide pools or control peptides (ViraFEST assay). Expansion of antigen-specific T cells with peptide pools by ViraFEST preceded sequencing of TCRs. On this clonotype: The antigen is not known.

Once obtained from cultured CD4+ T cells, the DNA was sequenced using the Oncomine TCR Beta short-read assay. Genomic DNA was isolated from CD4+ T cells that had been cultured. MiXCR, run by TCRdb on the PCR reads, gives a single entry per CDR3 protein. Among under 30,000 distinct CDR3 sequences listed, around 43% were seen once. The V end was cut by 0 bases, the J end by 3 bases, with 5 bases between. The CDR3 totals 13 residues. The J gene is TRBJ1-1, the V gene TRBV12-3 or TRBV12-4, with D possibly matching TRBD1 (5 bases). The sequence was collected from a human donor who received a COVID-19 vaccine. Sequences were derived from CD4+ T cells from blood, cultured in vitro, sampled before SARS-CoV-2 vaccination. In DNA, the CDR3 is TGTGCCAGCAGTTTAGCAGGGGACACTGAAGCTTTCTTT. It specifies CASSLAGDTEAFF.